These T cell receptor beta chains were read from a single sample in a study of cytotoxic CD8 clonotypes in ibrutinib-treated CLL. The assay was immunoSEQ multiplex PCR, and TCRdb's table has in-frame clones only and misses some. The table records fewer than 300,000 clones, roughly three quarters of them present only once. The source material was PBMCs, sampled at disease progression, from a patient treated with ibrutinib. The receptors derive from a human donor with chronic lymphocytic leukemia. CDR3s include the opening cysteine and the closing phenylalanine or tryptophan. The D gene is left open where the match is weak. Size is stated for part of the rows, as once, few or many counts, or as a class when the clone is expanded.

>TRBV6-4|TRBD1|TRBJ1-2|NA
CASSATGDYGYTF
TGTGCCAGCAGTGCTACAGGGGACTATGGCTACACCTTC
>TRBV29-1|NA|TRBJ2-1|NA
CSVLGGLNEQFF
TGCAGCGTTCTTGGGGGCCTCAATGAGCAGTTCTTC
>TRBV18|NA|TRBJ2-5|NA
CASSPGVAYQETQYF
TGTGCCAGCTCACCAGGGGTAGCTTACCAAGAGACCCAGTACTTC
>TRBV7-2|NA|TRBJ2-2|NA
CASIMNPGINTGELFF
TGTGCCAGCATCATGAACCCCGGGATCAACACCGGGGAGCTGTTTTTT
>TRBV10-3|NA|TRBJ1-1|NA
CAISEWEADTEAFF
TGTGCCATCAGTGAGTGGGAAGCGGACACTGAAGCTTTCTTT
>TRBV10-1|NA|TRBJ2-1|NA
CASSETRVIEQFF
TGCGCCAGCAGTGAGACAAGAGTGATTGAGCAGTTCTTC
>TRBV5-1|NA|TRBJ1-4|few
CASRLSTGNEKLFF
TGCGCCAGCAGATTGTCCACAGGGAATGAAAAACTGTTTTTT
>TRBV2|NA|TRBJ2-7|NA
CASSPRVEQYF
TGTGCCAGCAGCCCTCGGGTCGAGCAGTACTTC
>TRBV28|NA|TRBJ2-2|NA
CASSHSTGLASNTGELFF
TGTGCCAGCAGTCACTCAACCGGGCTAGCCTCGAACACCGGGGAGCTGTTTTTT
>TRBV10-2|NA|TRBJ2-7|NA
CASRPYDSPKNPSYEQYF
TGCGCCAGCAGACCCTACGACAGCCCCAAAAATCCATCCTACGAGCAGTACTTC
>TRBV4-1|TRBD1|TRBJ2-6|NA
CASSQVPGTVFSGANVLTF
TGCGCCAGCAGCCAAGTACCGGGGACAGTATTCTCTGGGGCCAACGTCCTGACTTTC
>TRBV27|TRBD1|TRBJ1-2|few
CASSKGGRGYTF
TGTGCCAGCAGTAAAGGGGGCCGGGGCTACACCTTC
>TRBV25-1|NA|TRBJ2-3|NA
CASSEYGGADTQYF
TGTGCCAGCAGTGAATACGGAGGAGCAGATACGCAGTATTTT
>TRBV7-8|NA|TRBJ2-7|NA
CASSPRHAPGWEQYF
TGTGCCAGCAGCCCGAGACACGCCCCGGGATGGGAGCAGTACTTC
>TRBV9|NA|TRBJ2-3|few
CASSEAADTQYF
TGTGCCAGCAGCGAGGCGGCGGATACGCAGTATTTT
>TRBV9|NA|TRBJ2-7|few
CASSPEGDFYEQYF
TGTGCCAGCAGCCCGGAAGGGGACTTCTACGAGCAGTACTTC
>TRBV15|NA|TRBJ2-6|NA
CATSRVVVSGANVLTF
TGTGCCACCAGCAGAGTTGTGGTCTCTGGGGCCAACGTCCTGACTTTC
>TRBV10-3|NA|TRBJ2-7|NA
CAISAGGVNSYEQYF
TGTGCCATCAGTGCGGGCGGGGTTAACTCCTACGAGCAGTACTTC
>TRBV23-1|TRBD1|TRBJ2-4|NA
CASKRGAGTDQWAKNIQYF
TGCGCCAGCAAGCGCGGCGCCGGGACAGACCAGTGGGCCAAAAACATTCAGTACTTC
>TRBV7-2|NA|TRBJ2-4|NA
CASSLAVAKNIQYF
TGTGCCAGCAGCTTAGCGGTAGCCAAAAACATTCAGTACTTC
>TRBV9|NA|TRBJ1-1|NA
CASSSSGTNTEAFF
TGTGCCAGCAGCTCGTCGGGTACGAACACTGAAGCTTTCTTT
>TRBV29-1|NA|TRBJ2-5|NA
CSGSGGKETQYF
TGCAGCGGCAGTGGTGGCAAAGAGACCCAGTACTTC
>TRBV29-1|NA|TRBJ2-5|NA
CSVGLVGGETQYF
TGCAGCGTTGGTCTGGTGGGCGGTGAGACCCAGTACTTC
>TRBV5-1|NA|TRBJ1-2|NA
CASSLAAQGVSYTF
TGCGCCAGCAGCTTGGCCGCCCAGGGCGTAAGCTACACCTTC
>TRBV25-1|NA|TRBJ1-2|NA
CASSEYGTENYGYTF
TGTGCCAGCAGTGAATATGGGACGGAGAACTATGGCTACACCTTC
>TRBV7-2|NA|TRBJ2-7|few
CASSPHALVDEQYF
TGTGCCAGCAGCCCACACGCTCTAGTAGATGAGCAGTACTTC
>TRBV7-2|NA|TRBJ2-5|NA
CASSFQQGSVETQYF
TGTGCCAGCAGCTTCCAGCAGGGTTCTGTGGAGACCCAGTACTTC
>TRBV5-4|TRBD2|TRBJ2-5|NA
CASSAGGQQETQYF
TGTGCCAGCAGTGCGGGGGGGCAACAAGAGACCCAGTACTTC
>TRBV5-1|NA|TRBJ2-3|NA
CASRERTDTQYF
TGCGCCAGCAGGGAACGCACAGATACGCAGTATTTT
>TRBV13|NA|TRBJ1-3|NA
CASSYMLHRVRGDKSGNTIYF
TGTGCCAGCAGCTATATGCTCCACAGGGTGCGGGGGGACAAATCTGGAAACACCATATATTTT
>TRBV7-8|TRBD1|TRBJ1-1|few
CASSLGSLMRGHGTEAFF
TGTGCCAGCAGCTTAGGTTCCCTTATGAGGGGGCACGGGACTGAAGCTTTCTTT
>TRBV6-5|NA|TRBJ2-2|NA
CASSKQGATGELFF
TGTGCCAGCAGTAAACAGGGAGCCACCGGGGAGCTGTTTTTT
>TRBV11-1|NA|TRBJ2-1|NA
CASSLGRGTNEQFF
TGTGCCAGCAGCTTAGGCAGGGGAACCAATGAGCAGTTCTTC
>TRBV11-2|NA|TRBJ2-1|NA
CASSLSDSYNEQFF
TGTGCCAGCAGCTTGAGTGACTCCTACAATGAGCAGTTCTTC
>TRBV2|NA|TRBJ1-4|NA
CASSEGEERNEKLFF
TGTGCCAGCAGTGAAGGAGAAGAGAGAAATGAAAAACTGTTTTTT
>TRBV4-1|NA|TRBJ2-7|NA
CASSQVKTDSYEQYF
TGCGCCAGCAGCCAAGTTAAGACCGACTCCTACGAGCAGTACTTC
>TRBV15|NA|TRBJ2-6|NA
CATSIERGSGANVLTF
TGTGCCACCAGCATAGAAAGAGGCTCTGGGGCCAACGTCCTGACTTTC
>TRBV7-7|NA|TRBJ2-7|NA
CASSPKTASSYEQYF
TGTGCCAGCAGCCCGAAGACAGCCTCCTCCTACGAGCAGTACTTC
>TRBV4-2|TRBD1|TRBJ1-2|few
CASSPIRGNYGYTF
TGTGCCAGCAGCCCGATCAGGGGGAACTATGGCTACACCTTC
>TRBV4-1|NA|TRBJ2-1|NA
CASSQAPGPEIFGQFF
TGCGCCAGCAGCCAAGCTCCGGGACCTGAAATCTTCGGGCAGTTCTTC
>TRBV5-4|NA|TRBJ2-5|NA
CASSLGAIQETQYF
TGTGCCAGCAGCTTGGGAGCGATCCAAGAGACCCAGTACTTC
>TRBV18|NA|TRBJ1-6|NA
CASSRTENSPLHF
TGTGCCAGCTCACGGACGGAGAATTCACCCCTCCACTTT